Presented here are 10 T cell receptor beta chains from one specimen sequenced in a study of CD8 T cells in Susac syndrome (dated by TCRdb to about 2019). Library generation was performed with the immunoSEQ multiplex PCR assay. RNA was extracted using the RNeasy kit, and roughly 0.5 to 1 microgram was reverse transcribed with random hexamers. TCRdb took the public reads, trimmed them with fastp at Q25, ran MiXCR for clone calling and kept in-frame beta chains. For every CDR3 protein sequence, its rows merge into one entry that carries the most common genes and DNA. A total of some 300,000 distinct CDR3 sequences appear in this sample, about 82% of them only once. Jointly, the top ten make up 0.21% of the sample. The sequenced sample consisted of CD8+ T cells from PBMCs. Receptors were obtained from a human donor with multiple sclerosis.

This chain links TRBV10-3 with TRBJ2-1; 7 bases map to TRBD2. Trimming took 6 bases from V and 8 from J; bases not matched to a gene: 7. There are 13 residues in the CDR3. CDR1 and CDR2 from the germline V gene are ENHRY and SYGVKD. CDR3 loop: CAIRGGPSDEQFF. The CDR3 DNA follows: TGTGCCATCAGGGGAGGGCCCTCGGATGAGCAGTTCTTC.

This clonotype occurred once. The chain carries TRBV28 and TRBJ1-2; the match to TRBD1 covers 8 bases. This CDR3 has 13 amino acids. V shed 5 bases, J shed 9 bases, and the junction held 8 bases outside the gene matches. The V gene's germline CDR1 is MDHEN and CDR2 SYDVKM. The CDR3 loop reads CASSTRQGPSYTF. The CDR3 DNA reads as TGTGCCAGCAGTACGAGACAGGGGCCCAGCTACACCTTC.

The rearrangement uses TRBV7-9 and TRBJ2-5; 8 nucleotides align to TRBD1. The CDR3 is made up of 14 amino acids. Per the germline V gene, CDR1 is SEHNR and CDR2 is FQNEAQ (reference sequence). With V trimmed by 4 bases and J by 2 bases, 3 bases remained unmatched. The CDR3 nucleotides read TGTGCCAGCAGCTGGGGACAGGCTCAAGAGACCCAGTACTTC. Protein: CASSWGQAQETQYF.

The chain links TRBV20-1 to TRBJ2-1; D remains ambiguous. Germline CDR1 is DFQATT and CDR2 is SNEGSKA (reference sequence). V was shortened by 3 bases and J by 5 bases, with 8 bases between the two germline ends. The CDR3 totals 12 residues. For the CDR3, the DNA is TGCAGTGCTAGGGTGACCGACAATGAGCAGTTCTTC. Residues: CSARVTDNEQFF.

The DNA for the CDR3 is TGTGCCAGCAGTGAAGGGCGGAAGATTTATGGCTACACCTTC. Protein: CASSEGRKIYGYTF. The V call is TRBV2, the J call TRBJ1-2; D gene ambiguous. The germline V gene encodes CDR1 SNHLY and CDR2 FYNNEI. The CDR3 covers 14 residues. V was pared by 1 base and J by 5 bases, with 11 bases between.

The chain has TRBV19 and TRBJ2-1; 9 nucleotides align to TRBD2. There are 13 residues in the CDR3. Germline V gives CDR1 LNHDA, CDR2 SQIVND (reference sequence). Trimming at V came to 3 bases and at J to 12 bases, leaving 6 bases not matched to a gene. This CDR3 reads CASSIIAGDLQFF. In DNA, the CDR3 is TGTGCCAGTAGTATCATAGCGGGAGATCTGCAGTTCTTC.

The V call is TRBV27, the J call TRBJ2-2, with 10 bases lining up with TRBD1. CDR1 is MNHEY and CDR2 is SMNVEV in the germline V gene (reference sequence). This CDR3 has 14 amino acids. V gave up 4 bases and J gave up 5 bases; unmatched junction bases: 1. The CDR3 region is CASSWTGGTGELFF. The CDR3 nucleotides are TGTGCCAGCAGTTGGACAGGGGGGACCGGGGAGCTGTTTTTT.

The chain joins TRBV6-2 or TRBV6-3 to TRBJ2-7; D call uncertain. This CDR3 comprises 12 residues. Germline V lookup: CDR1 MNHEY, CDR2 SVGEGT. V lost 3 bases to trimming and J lost 4 bases, with 7 bases between them. DNA for the CDR3: TGTGCCAGCAGTTATCGAGAATACGAGCAGTACTTC. Amino acids: CASSYREYEQYF.

This rearrangement joins TRBV25-1 to TRBJ2-3, with TRBD1 matching 9 bases. V shed 4 bases and J 1 base; nucleotides not matched to a gene: 3. The CDR3 consists of 15 residues. CDR1 is MGHDK and CDR2 is SYGVNS in the germline V gene. CDR3 region: CASSARTGGTDTQYF. In DNA form, the CDR3 reads TGTGCCAGCAGTGCTAGGACAGGGGGCACAGATACGCAGTATTTT.

The rearrangement joins TRBV6-6 to TRBJ2-1; 14 bases fit TRBD2. Germline loops: CDR1 MNHNY, CDR2 SVGAGI (reference sequence). This CDR3 has 14 amino acids. The V and J ends lost 8 bases and 6 bases, in that order; junction bases with no gene match: 3. CDR3 sequence reads: CASSGLAGVNEQFF. The CDR3, as DNA: TGTGCCAGCTCGGGACTAGCGGGAGTCAATGAGCAGTTCTTC.